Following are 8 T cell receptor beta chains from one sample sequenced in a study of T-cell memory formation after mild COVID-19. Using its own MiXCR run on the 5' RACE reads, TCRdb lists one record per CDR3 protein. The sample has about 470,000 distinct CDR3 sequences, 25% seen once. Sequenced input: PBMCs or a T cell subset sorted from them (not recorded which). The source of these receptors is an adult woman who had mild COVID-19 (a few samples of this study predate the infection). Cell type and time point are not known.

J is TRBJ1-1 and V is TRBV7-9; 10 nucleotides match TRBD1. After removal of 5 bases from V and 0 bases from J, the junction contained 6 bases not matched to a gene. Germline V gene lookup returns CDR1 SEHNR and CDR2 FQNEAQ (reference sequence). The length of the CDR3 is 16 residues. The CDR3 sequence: CASSMTGQGMNTEAFF. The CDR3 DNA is TGTGCCAGCAGCATGACGGGACAGGGGATGAACACTGAAGCTTTCTTT.

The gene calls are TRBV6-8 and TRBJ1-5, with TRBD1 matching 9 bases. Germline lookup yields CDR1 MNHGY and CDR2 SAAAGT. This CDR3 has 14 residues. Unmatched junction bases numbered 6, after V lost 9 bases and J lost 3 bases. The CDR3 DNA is TGTGCCAGTGGGACAGGGAGGGACAATCAGCCCCAGCATTTT. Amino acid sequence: CASGTGRDNQPQHF.

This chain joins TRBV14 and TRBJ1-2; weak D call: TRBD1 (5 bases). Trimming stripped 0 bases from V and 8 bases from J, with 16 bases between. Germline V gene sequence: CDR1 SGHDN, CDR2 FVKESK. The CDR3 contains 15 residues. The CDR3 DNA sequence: TGTGCCAGCAGCCAAGAACTGAACGGGGCAGGGGGCTACACCTTC. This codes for CASSQELNGAGGYTF.

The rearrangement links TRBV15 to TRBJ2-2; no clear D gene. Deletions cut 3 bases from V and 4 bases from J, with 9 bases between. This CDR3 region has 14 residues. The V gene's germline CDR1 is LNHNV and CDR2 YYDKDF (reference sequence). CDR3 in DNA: TGTGCCACCAGCAGCTTTACTTCCACCGGGGAGCTGTTTTTT. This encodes CATSSFTSTGELFF.

The CDR3: CSARDGAATSYGYTF. CDR3 bases: TGCAGTGCTAGAGATGGTGCAGCTACAAGCTATGGCTACACCTTC. The chain links TRBV20-1 to TRBJ1-2; the D is unclear. Trimming removed 0 bases at V and 4 bases at J, with 15 bases between. Germline V gene lookup returns CDR1 DFQATT and CDR2 SNEGSKA (reference sequence). CDR3 size: 15 residues.

The chain's CDR3 is CASSAWKEEKLFF. The CDR3 coding sequence is TGTGCCAGCAGCGCCTGGAAGGAGGAAAAACTGTTTTTT. J is TRBJ1-4 and V is TRBV7-9; D is ambiguous. V shed 5 bases and J shed 8 bases, with 12 bases lying between them. CDR3 length equals 13 residues. Germline V CDR1 and CDR2: SEHNR, FQNEAQ (reference sequence).

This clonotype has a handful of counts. The CDR3 DNA is TGTGCCAGCAGTTCCGGGACAGGGAGGAACGAGCAGTACTTC. It is translated as CASSSGTGRNEQYF. The genes are TRBV6-2 or TRBV6-3 and TRBJ2-7, with 9 bases fitting TRBD1. The CDR3 consists of 14 residues. The V gene's germline CDR1 is MNHEY and CDR2 SVGEGT. The V gene end was trimmed by 4 bases and the J gene end by 5 bases; junction bases not matched to a gene: 6.

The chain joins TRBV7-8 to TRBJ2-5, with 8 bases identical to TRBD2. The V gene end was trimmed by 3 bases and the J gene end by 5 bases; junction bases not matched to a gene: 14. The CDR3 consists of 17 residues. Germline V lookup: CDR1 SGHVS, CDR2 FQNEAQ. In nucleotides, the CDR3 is TGTGCCAGCAGCTTGCCTCGGGCGGGAGGTGCCCGCGAGACCCAGTACTTC. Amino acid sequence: CASSLPRAGGARETQYF.